This is a list of T cell receptor beta chains from one sample in a study of blood T cell repertoires in COVID-19. TCRdb keeps only in-frame clones here, not all; method: immunoSEQ multiplex PCR. In the table there are about 77,000 clones, 80% of which are singletons. What was sequenced was peripheral blood. These receptors originate from a woman aged 70 to 79 with acute or convalescent COVID-19. CDR3s include the opening cysteine and the closing phenylalanine or tryptophan. Fields, in order: V gene, CDR3 protein.

TRBV19,CASSNYRTGGFNQPQHF
TRBV7-9,CASSLGGQGAFF
TRBV19,CASSSGQGKNTEAFF
TRBV4-3,CASSQDRSMNTEAFF
TRBV13,CASSSVQRTEAFF
TRBV20-1,CSASSGISTDTQYF
TRBV15,CATSRGRLAAYNEQFF
TRBV6-5,CASSSTGDQPQHF
TRBV7-9,CASSSANTGELFF
TRBV6-5,CASRSGQGTYEQYF
TRBV5-4,CASSPGGTNTGELFF
TRBV5-8,CASSPWGQTGNEKLFF
TRBV3-1/TRBV3-2,CASSQGDRDEKLFF
TRBV29-1,CSVERGQGDGDEQFF
TRBV12-5,CASGRDRGYEQYF
TRBV11-2,CASSRAGDEQYF
TRBV7-6,CASSSLAGGPKDTQYF
TRBV5-1,CASSGTSGEGEAFF